The following is a T cell receptor beta chain sequence with its context. This record comes from a study of human versus mouse CDR3 diversity and MHC coevolution. Clones were read by immunoSEQ multiplex PCR, and TCRdb kept only the in-frame ones, dropping some. The sample carries tens of thousands of clones, 85% to 95% recorded once. This CDR3 region has 15 residues. Trimming took 3 bases from V and 7 from J; bases not matched to a gene: 9. CDR1 is MDHEN and CDR2 is SYDVKM in the germline V gene. The source of this sequence is a person in their sixties or seventies in good health. The rearrangement joins TRBV28 to TRBJ1-2, with 9 positions matching TRBD1. Material: naive CD4+ T cells from blood. This sample's subset: CD45RO-negative CD62L-positive naive CD4 T cells. The CDR3: CASSFPGTGYSGYTF. CDR3 nucleotides: TGTGCCAGCAGTTTCCCCGGGACAGGGTACTCTGGCTACACCTTC.